Each of the 12 T cell receptor beta chains below was sequenced from the same sample in a study of blood T cell repertoires in COVID-19. TCRdb's copy holds only in-frame clones and misses some; the assay was immunoSEQ multiplex PCR. This sample has about 98,000 clones; roughly 80% occur once, and the top ten carry roughly 4%. The sample comprised peripheral blood. These receptors originate from a human donor in a cohort sampled during active COVID-19.

J is TRBJ2-2 and V is TRBV2, with D uncertain. The CDR3 sequence is 14 residues long. V was pared by 6 bases and J by 7 bases, with 15 bases between. In germline, CDR1 is SNHLY, CDR2 FYNNEI. The CDR3 region is CASRVGPSLGELFF. CDR3 in DNA: TGTGCCAGCAGAGTTGGGCCTTCGCTCGGGGAGCTGTTTTTT.

The chain recombines TRBV2 with TRBJ1-4, with 7 bases that match TRBD1. Unmatched junction bases numbered 6, after V lost 4 bases and J lost 10 bases. The CDR3 contains 13 residues. Germline loops: CDR1 SNHLY, CDR2 FYNNEI. The chain's CDR3 is CASSGANRGKLFF. The CDR3 DNA follows: TGTGCCAGCAGTGGGGCTAACAGGGGAAAACTGTTTTTT.

The chain uses TRBV5-1 and TRBJ1-4, with D hard to call. The V gene's germline CDR1 is SGHRS and CDR2 YFSETQ. CDR3 length equals 13 residues. Trimming took off 0 bases at V and 5 bases at J, with 5 bases between the two ends. The CDR3 is CASSLARNEKLFF. The CDR3 coding sequence is TGCGCCAGCAGCTTGGCCAGAAATGAAAAACTGTTTTTT.

This rearrangement joins TRBV4-3 to TRBJ2-3, with 8 bases identical to TRBD2. V lost 4 bases to trimming and J lost 6 bases; unmatched junction nucleotides: 12. Germline V gene lookup returns CDR1 LGHNA and CDR2 YSLEER. The length of the CDR3 is 16 residues. The CDR3 coding sequence is TGCGCCAGCAGCCTCCTTACGGGGGGGGCCCCTGATACGCAGTATTTT. Protein: CASSLLTGGAPDTQYF.

V and J are TRBV2 and TRBJ1-1, with 8 bases lining up with TRBD1. CDR3 size: 15 residues. CDR1 SNHLY and CDR2 FYNNEI come from the germline V gene. J was trimmed by 4 bases and V by 6 bases; bases with no gene match: 10. The CDR3 reads CASRAGTGEGTEAFF. The CDR3 DNA sequence: TGTGCCAGCAGGGCCGGGACAGGCGAGGGCACTGAAGCTTTCTTT.

The rearrangement uses TRBV7-2 and TRBJ2-7; D is uncertain. V was cut by 1 base and J by 4 bases, with 17 bases left in between. The CDR3 is made up of 16 amino acids. Germline loops: CDR1 SGHTA, CDR2 FQGNSA. The CDR3 reads CASSLDRKSSRYEQYF. DNA for the CDR3: TGTGCCAGCAGCTTAGATCGGAAATCAAGCAGGTACGAGCAGTACTTC.

CDR3 sequence reads: CASTSLTQQGGNYGYTF. CDR3 sequence (DNA): TGTGCCAGCACGAGCTTAACCCAACAGGGTGGAAACTATGGCTACACCTTC. The rearrangement uses TRBV7-6 and TRBJ1-2, with a weak D call TRBD1 (6 bases). This CDR3 spans 17 amino acids. V was shortened by 7 bases and J by 2 bases, with 23 bases between the two germline ends. Germline V CDR1 and CDR2: SGHVS, FNYEAQ.

Only one count was recorded for this clone. This rearrangement joins TRBV11-1 to TRBJ2-5, with 14 bases that match TRBD2. V was clipped by 5 bases and J by 3 bases; unmatched bases: 2. CDR3 length: 15 residues. Germline CDR1 and CDR2: SGHAT and FQDESV (reference sequence). The CDR3, as DNA: TGTGCCAGCAGCCGACTAGCGGGGGGGAAAGAGACCCAGTACTTC. This encodes CASSRLAGGKETQYF.

This chain connects TRBV4-2 to TRBJ2-1, with D perhaps matching TRBD1 (7 bases). V gave up 6 bases and J gave up 0 bases, with 12 bases separating them. This CDR3 region has 15 residues. The germline V gene encodes CDR1 LGHNA and CDR2 YNFKEQ. CDR3 amino acids: CASSPGGYSYNEQFF. The CDR3 DNA is TGTGCCAGCAGTCCAGGGGGGTACTCCTACAATGAGCAGTTCTTC.

This chain uses TRBV19 with TRBJ1-5, with TRBD1 matching 7 bases. V lost 5 bases, J lost 0 bases, and 7 bases stayed unmatched. The germline V gene encodes CDR1 LNHDA and CDR2 SQIVND (reference sequence). The CDR3 is 16 amino acids. The DNA of the CDR3 is TGTGCCAGTAGTCAAACAGGGGATCATAGCAATCAGCCCCAGCATTTT. Its translation is CASSQTGDHSNQPQHF.

The V gene is TRBV27, the J gene TRBJ1-2, with unresolved D. This CDR3 has 12 residues. CDR1 MNHEY and CDR2 SMNVEV come from the germline V gene (reference sequence). Deletions cut 5 bases from V and 6 bases from J, with 10 bases between. The CDR3 sequence is CASSIGGHGYTF. CDR3 coding DNA: TGTGCCAGCAGTATCGGAGGCCATGGCTACACCTTC.

V usage is TRBV19 and J usage is TRBJ1-4; TRBD1 might be the D (5 bases). The CDR3 length is 14 residues. Trimming shortened V by 3 bases and J by 8 bases, and 13 bases separated the two germline ends. Per the germline V gene, CDR1 is LNHDA and CDR2 is SQIVND (reference sequence). The CDR3 spells CASSIHRNGEKLFF. CDR3 DNA sequence: TGTGCCAGTAGTATCCACAGGAACGGCGAAAAACTGTTTTTT.